This record looks at one T cell receptor (beta chain) sequence and its context. Its antigen is unknown. PCR primers comprised 60 Vbeta and 13 Jbeta primers. Profiled with immunoSEQ multiplex PCR; TCRdb holds only in-frame clones, not every one. The sample yields approximately 110,000 clones, about 80% seen once. The CDR3 is 12 amino acids. V dropped 2 bases and J dropped 4 bases, with 5 bases sitting between them. The V gene's germline CDR1 is LNHDA and CDR2 SQIVND (reference sequence). This entry comes from a study of cytomegalovirus exposure and HLA in healthy donors. The overall study: The study placed about four fifths of its 350 to 450 genotyped donors in the Caucasian-associated ancestry cluster.

The study, taken as a whole, reports: Segments of the TCR beta V type were, in most cases, productive about 87% or about 30% of the time in an earlier analysis. Later on, an analysis found that several of the most significant clusters appeared to be linked to common viral pathogens, which included parvovirus B19. Presence/absence results assume similar sequencing depth per donor, which may not hold.

V is TRBV19 and J is TRBJ1-2; no clear D gene. The source material was PBMCs. This receptor was identified in a woman aged 45-59 years in good health and CMV-seropositive. The CDR3 reads CASSIPRYGYTF. The DNA for the CDR3 is TGTGCCAGTAGTATACCCCGCTATGGCTACACCTTC. Combining the CDR3 with reference TRBV19 and TRBJ1-2 gives the whole variable domain DGGITQSPKYLFRKEGQNVTLSCEQNLNHDAMYWYRQDPGQGLRLIYYSQIVNDFQKGDIAEGYSVSREKKESFPLTVTSAQKNPTAFYLCASSIPRYGYTFGSGTRLTVV.